Listed below are T cell receptor beta chains from one sample, sequenced in a study of shared clonotypes between healthy human individuals. Measured with immunoSEQ multiplex PCR; TCRdb has only the in-frame clones, and not every one. The sample carries hundreds of thousands of clones, roughly 73% recorded once. The specimen was memory CD4+ T cells sorted from blood. These receptors all stem from a woman in her twenties or thirties in good health. Each CDR3 is given with its conserved first and last residue. D genes are given only for firm matches. Expanded clones are given a class, and other clones once, few, many or no size at all.

abundance	d_gene	len	j_gene	v_gene	CDR3nt	CDR3aa
-	TRBD1	15	TRBJ2-3	TRBV4-1	TGCGCCAGCAGCCTCGACGGACAGGGGGCAGATACGCAGTATTTT	CASSLDGQGADTQYF
few	-	13	TRBJ1-5	TRBV21-1	TGTGCCAGCAGCAAAGCCTTGAATCAGCCCCAGCATTTT	CASSKALNQPQHF
-	-	13	TRBJ1-1	TRBV25-1	TGTGCCAGCAGTGATATTCCGGGACTGGGTGCTTTCTTT	CASSDIPGLGAFF
once	-	14	TRBJ2-1	TRBV5-1	TGCGCCAGCAGCACGGGTCATTCCTACAATGAGCAGTTCTTC	CASSTGHSYNEQFF
-	-	14	TRBJ2-2	TRBV10-3	TGTGCCATCAGTGAAAGGGAGTACACCGGGGAGCTGTTTTTT	CAISEREYTGELFF
few	TRBD1	13	TRBJ2-7	TRBV6-6	TGTGCCAGCAGTTCCTGGACAGGCTACGAGCAGTACTTC	CASSSWTGYEQYF
-	TRBD1	16	TRBJ2-1	TRBV19	TGTGCCAGTAGTATTGGGTTACAGGGGGTTTACAATGAGCAGTTCTTC	CASSIGLQGVYNEQFF
-	-	13	TRBJ1-5	TRBV30	TGTGCCTGGAGTGAGAGGGCGAATCAGCCCCAGCATTTT	CAWSERANQPQHF
-	TRBD1	15	TRBJ1-5	TRBV7-2	TGTGCCAGCATTGGACCGGGACAGACAAATCAGCCCCAGCATTTT	CASIGPGQTNQPQHF
-	TRBD2	15	TRBJ2-5	TRBV5-4	TGTGCCAGCAGCTTGGATAGCGGGGGCTTAGAGACCCAGTACTTC	CASSLDSGGLETQYF
-	-	14	TRBJ2-5	TRBV19	TGTGCCAGTAGAGATGAGGGGGGCGGGGAGACCCAGTACTTC	CASRDEGGGETQYF
-	-	13	TRBJ1-2	TRBV6-5	TGTGCCAGCACTAGGACAGCTAACTATGGCTACACCTTC	CASTRTANYGYTF
-	-	10	TRBJ1-1	TRBV20-1	TGCAGTGCTGGCCCCCGTCAGGCTTTCTTT	CSAGPRQAFF
few	TRBD2	17	TRBJ2-3	TRBV4-1	TGCGCCAGCAGCCTGACGGGGGCGGGAGGAGGAACAGATACGCAGTATTTT	CASSLTGAGGGTDTQYF
-	-	13	TRBJ1-5	TRBV14	TGTGCCAGCAGCCAAGGTTTATATCAGCCCCAGCATTTT	CASSQGLYQPQHF
-	-	17	TRBJ2-3	TRBV25-1	TGTGCCAGCAGTGAAGAGTCCGGCCCAGGACGGGTGGATACGCAGTATTTT	CASSEESGPGRVDTQYF
once	-	16	TRBJ2-2	TRBV7-3	TGTGCCAGCAGCTTATCCCTGACAGAGAACACCGGGGAGCTGTTTTTT	CASSLSLTENTGELFF
once	TRBD1	15	TRBJ2-3	TRBV18	TGTGCCAGCTCACTCCCGGGACAGGGTCAGGATACGCAGTATTTT	CASSLPGQGQDTQYF
-	-	12	TRBJ1-3	TRBV28	TGTGCCAGCAGTCCCCCGGGAAACACCATATATTTT	CASSPPGNTIYF
-	TRBD1	15	TRBJ2-7	TRBV2	TGTGCCAGCAGCCTGGGACAGAGTATCTCCTACGAGCAGTACTTC	CASSLGQSISYEQYF
-	-	15	TRBJ1-3	TRBV2	TGTGCCAGCAGTCCCCGTTCGGGGGGAGGAAACACCATATATTTT	CASSPRSGGGNTIYF
-	TRBD2	15	TRBJ2-5	TRBV9	TGTGCCAGCAGCGTAAGTGGGAGGGCCTTAGAGACCCAGTACTTC	CASSVSGRALETQYF
-	-	16	TRBJ2-4	TRBV10-1	TGCGCCACCCCCGTCGGGGGGCGCCCCACCAAAAACATTCAGTACTTC	CATPVGGRPTKNIQYF
-	-	16	TRBJ1-6	TRBV28	TGTGCCAGCAGGACTACGGGTTTGGAAACTAATTCACCCCTCCACTTT	CASRTTGLETNSPLHF
-	-	11	TRBJ2-5	TRBV10-3	TGTGCCATCAGTACCCAAGAGACCCAGTACTTC	CAISTQETQYF
-	TRBD2	15	TRBJ2-1	TRBV25-1	TGTGCCAGCAGCTTACTAGCGGGAGGGTACAATGAGCAGTTCTTC	CASSLLAGGYNEQFF
few	TRBD2	15	TRBJ2-2	TRBV7-9	TGTGCCAGCACCGAGCGGGAGTTTAACACCGGGGAGCTGTTTTTT	CASTEREFNTGELFF
-	-	15	TRBJ2-6	TRBV6-5	TGTGCCAGCAGTTACCGCCGGACTGGGGCCAACGTCCTGACTTTC	CASSYRRTGANVLTF
few	-	15	TRBJ2-6	TRBV5-1	TGCGCCAGCAGCTTGGGACAGGCTGGGGCCAACGTCCTGACTTTC	CASSLGQAGANVLTF
-	TRBD1	14	TRBJ2-1	TRBV29-1	TGCAGCGTTGTCGGGCGACAGGGGGACAATGAGCAGTTCTTC	CSVVGRQGDNEQFF
-	-	12	TRBJ1-1	TRBV5-1	TGCGCCAGCAGCTTCGGGGACACTGAAGCTTTCTTT	CASSFGDTEAFF
-	-	14	TRBJ1-1	TRBV29-1	TGCAGCGTTGTTGGCAGACTGGGAGGCACTGAAGCTTTCTTT	CSVVGRLGGTEAFF
-	-	15	TRBJ1-2	TRBV4-2	TGTGCCAGCAGCCAAGATCGAACAGCTAACTATGGCTACACCTTC	CASSQDRTANYGYTF
-	-	16	TRBJ2-1	TRBV18	TGTGCCAGCTCACCAATTATGGGAAGCTCCTACAATGAGCAGTTCTTC	CASSPIMGSSYNEQFF
-	-	16	TRBJ2-7	TRBV4-1	TGCGCCAGCAGCCAAGTCAATACAGTGAGCTCCTACGAGCAGTACTTC	CASSQVNTVSSYEQYF
few	-	15	TRBJ1-1	TRBV27	TGTGCCAGCAGCCCCTCGTGGGGCGCGGGCACTGAAGCTTTCTTT	CASSPSWGAGTEAFF
-	-	15	TRBJ1-4	TRBV7-9	TGTGCCAGCAGCTTAAGTCAGGGGTCGAATGAAAAACTGTTTTTT	CASSLSQGSNEKLFF
-	-	13	TRBJ2-7	TRBV6-1	TGTGCCAGCAGTGTAGCGCCTACCTACGAGCAGTACTTC	CASSVAPTYEQYF
-	TRBD1	14	TRBJ1-1	TRBV5-1	TGCGCCAGCAGCCAACAGGGGGTGAACACTGAAGCTTTCTTT	CASSQQGVNTEAFF
-	-	13	TRBJ2-3	TRBV5-1	TGCGCCAGCAGAAGACTAGAAGGGGTTACGCAGTATTTT	CASRRLEGVTQYF
-	-	15	TRBJ1-1	TRBV10-3	TGTGCCATCAGTGATTCCGGGACACTTAACACTGAAGCTTTCTTT	CAISDSGTLNTEAFF
few	TRBD2	15	TRBJ2-2	TRBV2	TGTGCCAGCAGCCGACTAGCGGCGAACACCGGGGAGCTGTTTTTT	CASSRLAANTGELFF
-	-	13	TRBJ1-5	TRBV16	TGTGCCAGCAGCCAACGGGAGGGACAGCCCCAGCATTTT	CASSQREGQPQHF
-	TRBD2	18	TRBJ2-3	TRBV19	TGTGCCAGTAGTCCGGGACTAGCGGGAGGCCCAGTCACAGATACGCAGTATTTT	CASSPGLAGGPVTDTQYF
-	TRBD2	15	TRBJ2-1	TRBV5-1	TGCGCCAGCAGTCACTCTAGCGGGTCCTACAATGAGCAGTTCTTC	CASSHSSGSYNEQFF
-	-	16	TRBJ2-2	TRBV11-2	TGTGCCAGCAGCCCCAAGACCCCCCAAAACACCGGGGAGCTGTTTTTT	CASSPKTPQNTGELFF
-	-	16	TRBJ1-5	TRBV18	TGTGCCAGCTCAGAACAACAGGCGGGGAGCAATCAGCCCCAGCATTTT	CASSEQQAGSNQPQHF
-	-	15	TRBJ2-2	TRBV9	TGTGCCAGCAGCGTAGCCAGACTCGGTACCGGGGAGCTGTTTTTT	CASSVARLGTGELFF
few	TRBD1	15	TRBJ2-1	TRBV15	TGTGCCACCAGCTGGCCGGGACAGGGTACCAATGAGCAGTTCTTC	CATSWPGQGTNEQFF
few	-	14	TRBJ2-3	TRBV7-2	TGTGCCAGCAGCCCCCGGAGGGCCACAGATACGCAGTATTTT	CASSPRRATDTQYF
-	TRBD1	15	TRBJ2-1	TRBV7-8	TGTGCCAGCAGCTTCCCAGGGGGCAGTCTCAATGAGCAGTTCTTC	CASSFPGGSLNEQFF
few	-	15	TRBJ1-1	TRBV7-9	TGTGCCAGCAGTGGATTCCCAGGGATTGATACTGAAGCTTTCTTT	CASSGFPGIDTEAFF
few	-	14	TRBJ1-4	TRBV2	TGTGCCAGCAGGCGGGCGGGGGCGCGTGAAAAACTGTTTTTT	CASRRAGAREKLFF
-	-	13	TRBJ2-5	TRBV28	TGTGCCAGCAGATTATATAACCAAGAGACCCAGTACTTC	CASRLYNQETQYF